This TCR beta chain was sequenced during a study of Tregs in tolerant kidney transplant recipients. Study-wide results and caveats: This study did not directly address biological reproducibility.

With 2 bases removed from V and 1 base from J, the gap between germline ends came to 6 bases. Germline lookup yields CDR1 MNHEY and CDR2 SVGAGI. This CDR3 comprises 15 residues. Unstimulated regulatory T cells (CD4+CD25+CD127-), CD4+CD25- non-regulatory cells, CD4 and CD8 cells were FACS-sorted from thawed PBMCs. Profiling relied on immunoSEQ multiplex PCR, and the TCRdb table lists in-frame clones only, not all of them. The sample lists about 240,000 clones, approximately 84% occurring once. With respect to this clone: Its matching antigen is unknown.

The clonotype comes from a human donor in good health. Sequencing used CD4+ T cells from blood. The chain recombines TRBV6-5 with TRBJ2-6; D call uncertain. This CDR3 is CASSYRLSGANVLTF. CDR3 nucleotides: TGTGCCAGCAGTTACAGGTTATCTGGGGCCAACGTCCTGACTTTC.